The T cell receptor beta chain under discussion was sequenced for a study of T-cell reconstitution after alpha-beta-depleted transplantation in children. As it was prepared, the TCRbeta library received unique molecular identifiers. TCRdb reprocessed the PCR reads with MiXCR, giving one entry per CDR3 protein. The table records around 270,000 distinct CDR3 sequences, roughly 7.8% of them present only once. This clonotype was counted a few times. Its antigen is currently unknown. This CDR3 region has 17 residues. Germline V lookup: CDR1 SGDLS, CDR2 YYNGEE. Unmatched junction bases numbered 9, after V lost 0 bases and J lost 4 bases. Overall study findings and caveats: Recipient T cells and thymic progenitors that survived were the source of the high TCRbeta diversity seen at day 60 in some patients. Newly produced T cells mostly accounted for T-cell counts and diversity one year post-transplant.

Sample: peripheral blood, taken 360 days after TCRalphabeta/CD19-depleted stem cell transplant. This chain uses TRBV9 with TRBJ2-5; TRBD1 aligns across 10 bases. The TCR comes from a female patient between 2 and 15 years old who had a stem cell transplant for Fanconi anemia, so the T cells may come from the graft donor. The CDR3 nucleotides are TGTGCCAGCAGCGTAGGCCCCGACAGGGGGCGGGGAGAGACCCAGTACTTC. Its translation: CASSVGPDRGRGETQYF.